This TCR beta chain was documented in a study of patients and donors after allogeneic stem cell transplantation. Via MiXCR, TCRdb re-called the RT-PCR reads, giving one row per CDR3 protein. This sample has about 88,000 distinct CDR3 sequences, with around 48% found just once. The CDR3 is made up of 17 amino acids. Germline CDR1 is DFQATT and CDR2 is SNEGSKA (reference sequence). After removal of 4 bases from V and 1 base from J, the junction contained 6 bases not matched to a gene. This TCR came from a human donor who was either an allogeneic HSCT recipient or a stem cell or donor lymphocyte infusion donor (not recorded which). It is not recorded whose cells these are; they may come from a transplant donor. The specimen sequenced was blood, either unsorted or a sorted T cell fraction (not recorded which). The chain links TRBV20-1 to TRBJ2-3; 15 bases are a match to TRBD2. The CDR3 here is CSATGTSGRRGTDTQYF. CDR3 in DNA: TGCAGTGCTACCGGGACTAGCGGGAGGAGGGGCACAGATACGCAGTATTTT.